There are a few counts of the clone carrying this T cell receptor (beta chain). Antigen unknown. MiXCR, applied by TCRdb to the reads, yields one record per CDR3 protein. The table records around 55,000 distinct CDR3 sequences, 15% to 25% of them present only once. The V gene lost 1 base and the J gene lost 10 bases, with 20 bases spanning the gap. CDR1 is SGHTA, CDR2 FQGTGA, per germline. CDR3 length: 16 residues. The sample comes from a study of T cell repertoires in cytomegalovirus infection. Across the whole study: Recently identified HLA-C-restricted and well-studied HLA-B-restricted CMV epitopes were used. Through public TCR beta signatures, both CMV infection and matching HLA type were indicated. General study points: Individuals carrying CMV plus the relevant HLA were identified by cumulative frequency of public TCR beta families. Predominance within the ex vivo response was attributable to HLA-C-restricted CMV-specific TCR beta clonotypes.

This TCR came from a human donor in good health (CMV status not recorded). Some clones in this sample may be carry-over from other donors' samples. The chain recombines TRBV7-3 with TRBJ2-4; tentatively, D is TRBD2 (6 bases). Sequenced material: CD8+ T cells from cultured PBMCs, taken from culture after CMV antigen stimulation. In nucleotides, the CDR3 is TGTGCCAGCAGCTTAAGGGGCGGAGGGGCGCTTGGGATTCAGTACTTC. Its translation is CASSLRGGGALGIQYF.